These 4 T cell receptor beta chains were sequenced from one sample in a study of neoadjuvant anti-PD-1 for oral cavity cancer. Sequencing was performed with immunoSEQ multiplex PCR; in TCRdb, only in-frame clones are kept and a portion is missing. There are about 42,000 clones in the sample; 77% occur only once, and roughly 5% lies in the top ten. Time point denoted: after neoadjuvant nivolumab, at surgical resection. The specimen was PBMCs, collected after nivolumab (anti-PD-1) treatment. The receptor source for this set is a person between 40 and 85 years old with oral cavity squamous cell carcinoma.

There are a few counts of this clone. The V and J genes are TRBV2 and TRBJ2-1; perhaps TRBD2 as D (5 bases). The CDR3 consists of 14 residues. The germline V gene has CDR1 SNHLY and CDR2 FYNNEI. The V end lost 3 bases, the J end lost 6 bases, and 12 bases lay between the germline ends. This chain's CDR3 is CASSETGLGNEQFF. In DNA form, the CDR3 reads TGTGCCAGCAGTGAGACTGGACTGGGCAATGAGCAGTTCTTC.

This clone occurred once. The chain joins TRBV25-1 to TRBJ1-6, with 7 bases aligning to TRBD1. CDR1 is MGHDK, CDR2 SYGVNS, per germline. CDR3 length equals 14 residues. The V segment lost 4 bases and the J segment 7 bases; nucleotides outside the gene matches: 4. The CDR3 spells CASSGQGINSPLHF. The CDR3 DNA sequence: TGTGCCAGCAGTGGACAGGGAATCAATTCACCCCTCCACTTT.

The chain links TRBV21-1 to TRBJ2-2; the table's D call of TRBD2 was not tested on the DNA. TRBV21-1 is noted as a pseudogene. CDR3 length: 17 residues. CDR3 coding DNA: TGTGCCAGCAGCACCCTACTAGCGCGCCTAGGAACCGGGGAGCTGTTTTTT. This encodes CASSTLLARLGTGELFF.

This chain links TRBV9 with TRBJ2-3; no clear D gene. The CDR3 covers 14 residues. V was clipped by 2 bases and J by 2 bases, with 9 bases between them. Germline CDR1 reads SGDLS; CDR2 reads YYNGEE. For the CDR3, the DNA is TGTGCCAGCAGCGTCTGGCAGGACACAGATACGCAGTATTTT. Translated: CASSVWQDTDTQYF.